The T cell receptor beta chain under discussion was sequenced for a study of shared clonotypes between healthy human individuals. On the study more broadly: Each donor contributed plates that comprised three CD4 naive, three CD4 memory, two CD8 naive and one CD8 memory. Study-wide results and limits: Across a handful of donors, naive CD4 shared 5% to 6%, naive CD8 more than 3%, memory CD4 2.3%, memory CD8 0.4%. Unshared clonotypes carried lower generation probabilities than those common to all four donors.

Note on this clone: Its antigen is still unknown.

CD8 cells classed as naive were CD45RO-negative and positively selected for CCR7, excluding terminally differentiated effector memory CD45RA+ cells. There were no recent acute infections or vaccinations among the donors, who were healthy HIV-negative adults. The CDR3 loop spans 15 amino acids. V trimming: 0 bases; J trimming: 4 bases; junction bases outside the gene matches: 4. Germline loops: CDR1 ENHRY, CDR2 SYGVKD. Some clones are missing from TCRdb's copy, which holds only in-frame ones; the method was immunoSEQ multiplex PCR. The sample includes 1.5 million to 2.5 million clones, approximately 94% of them seen just once.

The chain uses TRBV10-3 and TRBJ1-2, with TRBD1 identical over 8 bases. This sequence originates from a man between 18 and 29 years old in good health. The sequencing sample was made of naive CD8+ T cells sorted from blood. CDR3 sequence reads: CAISESQGAGYGYTF. DNA of the CDR3: TGTGCCATCAGTGAGTCTCAGGGGGCTGGCTATGGCTACACCTTC.